Listed below are T cell receptor beta chains from one sample, sequenced in a study of OX40 agonist ivuxolimab in advanced cancers. Profiled with immunoSEQ multiplex PCR; TCRdb holds only in-frame clones, not every one. This sample has 60,000 to 100,000 clones, with roughly 91% found just once. Sequences were derived from CD4+ or CD8+ T cells sorted from blood, sampled in a trial of the OX40 agonist ivuxolimab. All receptors derive from an adult with an advanced solid tumor such as melanoma, head and neck, liver or kidney cancer. Each CDR3 is given with its conserved first and last residue. The D gene is left open where the match is weak. Where a row states a size, it is once, few, many or the class of an expanded clone; other rows omit it.

15	TRBV6-5	TRBJ2-7	-	TRBD1	TGTGCCAGCAGTTTAACCGGGACAGGTACCTACGAGCAGTACTTC	CASSLTGTGTYEQYF
16	TRBV7-8	TRBJ2-7	-	-	TGTGCCAGCAGCTTAGCGCTGGTGAGGGGTGGCCACGAGCAGTACTTC	CASSLALVRGGHEQYF
12	TRBV5-6	TRBJ1-2	-	-	TGTGCCAGCAGCCTAGGAAAGGATGGCTACACCTTC	CASSLGKDGYTF
15	TRBV25-1	TRBJ2-2	once	TRBD1	TGTGCCAGCAGTGAGGGGACAGGGGGCACCGGGGAGCTGTTTTTT	CASSEGTGGTGELFF
16	TRBV5-4	TRBJ2-3	-	TRBD2	TGTGCCAGCAGCTCCAGACTAGCGGGGGGCACAGATACGCAGTATTTT	CASSSRLAGGTDTQYF
14	TRBV19	TRBJ1-4	-	TRBD1	TGTGCCTCCAAAAGGGACAGGGGGCGAGAAAAACTGTTTTTT	CASKRDRGREKLFF
14	TRBV29-1	TRBJ2-3	-	-	TGCAGCGGCCAACTAGGTGGGGGGACTGATACGCAGTATTTT	CSGQLGGGTDTQYF
14	TRBV6-5	TRBJ2-1	once	-	TGTGCCACCAAAATCATCCTACGGCCCAATGAGCAGTTCTTC	CATKIILRPNEQFF
14	TRBV10-2	TRBJ2-3	-	-	TGCGCCAGCAGTGACAGGGGCTGGACAGATACGCAGTATTTT	CASSDRGWTDTQYF
14	TRBV11-2	TRBJ2-1	once	-	TGTGCCAGCAGCCCAGCGGGCCTCTACAATGAGCAGTTCTTC	CASSPAGLYNEQFF
14	TRBV6-1	TRBJ2-7	-	-	TGTGCCAGCAGTGAAGCGTCAGGTCACCTCGAGCAGTACTTC	CASSEASGHLEQYF